This T cell receptor (beta chain) was sequenced for a study of blood T cell repertoires in COVID-19. Study-level information: Acute-phase and convalescent COVID-19 samples originated in the United States, Italy and Spain. In each case, the material was cDNA or gDNA derived from T cells, B-cell-depleted T cells, or PBMCs.

CDR3 length equals 14 residues. From germline, CDR1 is MNHEY and CDR2 SVGAGI. The V and J ends lost 5 bases and 2 bases, in that order; junction bases with no gene match: 6. Study processing details: Quantification of nucleated cells was approximated via reference gene primer amplification. Produced via immunoSEQ multiplex PCR; TCRdb's table is partial and in-frame only. For V, J and clone size, that table is used; D and trimming come from the DNA. The table records about 140,000 clones, roughly 80% of them present only once. This clonotype was sampled from a woman in her 50s with active or convalescent COVID-19. The rearrangement links TRBV6-5 to TRBJ2-7; 7 nucleotides agree with TRBD1. The sample comprised peripheral blood. CDR3 sequence (DNA): TGTGCCAGCAGTACCGACAGGGAGACCTACGAGCAGTACTTC. It specifies CASSTDRETYEQYF.